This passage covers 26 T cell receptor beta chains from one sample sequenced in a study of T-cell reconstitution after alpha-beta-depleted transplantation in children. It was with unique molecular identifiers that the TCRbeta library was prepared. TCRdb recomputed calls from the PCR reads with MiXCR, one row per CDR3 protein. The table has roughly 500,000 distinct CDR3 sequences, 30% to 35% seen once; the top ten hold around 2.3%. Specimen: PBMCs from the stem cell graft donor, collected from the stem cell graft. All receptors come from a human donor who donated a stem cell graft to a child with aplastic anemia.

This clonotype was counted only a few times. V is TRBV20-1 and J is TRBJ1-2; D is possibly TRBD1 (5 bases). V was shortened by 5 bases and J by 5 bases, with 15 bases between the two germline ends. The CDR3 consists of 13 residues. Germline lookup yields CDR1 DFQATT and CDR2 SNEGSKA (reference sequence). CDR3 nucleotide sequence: TGCAGTGCTCTAAGGGGTTTAGAGTATGGCTACACCTTC. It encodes CSALRGLEYGYTF.

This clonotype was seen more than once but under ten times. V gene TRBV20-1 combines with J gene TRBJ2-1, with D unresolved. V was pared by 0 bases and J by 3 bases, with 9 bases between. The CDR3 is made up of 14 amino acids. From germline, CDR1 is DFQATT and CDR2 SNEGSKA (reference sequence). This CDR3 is CSARDHLSYNEQFF. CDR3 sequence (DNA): TGCAGTGCTAGAGACCATCTGAGCTACAATGAGCAGTTCTTC.

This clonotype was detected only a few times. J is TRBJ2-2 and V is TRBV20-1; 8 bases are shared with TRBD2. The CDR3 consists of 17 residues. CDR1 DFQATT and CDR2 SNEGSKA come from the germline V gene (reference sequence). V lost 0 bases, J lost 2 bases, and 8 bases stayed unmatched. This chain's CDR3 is CSARDPNGRANTGELFF. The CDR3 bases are TGCAGTGCTAGAGATCCCAACGGGAGGGCCAACACCGGGGAGCTGTTTTTT.

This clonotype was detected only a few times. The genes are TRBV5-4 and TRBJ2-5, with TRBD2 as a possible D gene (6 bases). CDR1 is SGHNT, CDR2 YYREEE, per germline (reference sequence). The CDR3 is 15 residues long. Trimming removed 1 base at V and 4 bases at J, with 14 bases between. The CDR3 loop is CASSLRSGVGETQYF. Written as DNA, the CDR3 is TGTGCCAGCAGCTTGCGCTCGGGAGTTGGAGAGACCCAGTACTTC. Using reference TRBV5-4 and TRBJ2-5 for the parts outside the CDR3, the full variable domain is ETGVTQSPTHLIKTRGQQVTLRCSSQSGHNTVSWYQQALGQGPQFIFQYYREEENGRGNFPPRFSGLQFPNYSSELNVNALELDDSALYLCASSLRSGVGETQYFGPGTRLLVL.

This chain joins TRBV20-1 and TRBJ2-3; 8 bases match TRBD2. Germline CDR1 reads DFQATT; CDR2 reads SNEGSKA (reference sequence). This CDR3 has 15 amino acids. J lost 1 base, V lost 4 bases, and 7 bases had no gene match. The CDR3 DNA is TGCAGTGCTATCGAACGGGAGGGCGGCACAGATACGCAGTATTTT. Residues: CSAIEREGGTDTQYF.

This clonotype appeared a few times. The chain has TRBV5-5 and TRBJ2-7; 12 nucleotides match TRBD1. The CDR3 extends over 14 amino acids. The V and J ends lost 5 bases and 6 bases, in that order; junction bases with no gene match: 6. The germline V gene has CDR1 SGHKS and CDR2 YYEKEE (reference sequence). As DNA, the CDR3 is TGTGCCAGCAGTGCCCCGGGACAGGGGGCCGAGCAGTACGTC. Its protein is CASSAPGQGAEQYV.

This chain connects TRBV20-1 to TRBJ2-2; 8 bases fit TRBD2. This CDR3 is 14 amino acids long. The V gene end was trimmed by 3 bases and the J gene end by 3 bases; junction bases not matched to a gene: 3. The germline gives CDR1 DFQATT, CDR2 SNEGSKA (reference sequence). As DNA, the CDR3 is TGCAGTGCTAGGACTAGCGAGTACACCGGGGAGCTGTTTTTT. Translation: CSARTSEYTGELFF.

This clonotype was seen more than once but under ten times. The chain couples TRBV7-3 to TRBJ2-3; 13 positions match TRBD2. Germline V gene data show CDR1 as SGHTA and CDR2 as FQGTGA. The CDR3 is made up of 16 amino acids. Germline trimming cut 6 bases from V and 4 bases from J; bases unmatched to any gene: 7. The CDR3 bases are TGTGCCAGCAGACCACTAGCGGGAGGGCCGGCAGATACGCAGTATTTT. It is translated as CASRPLAGGPADTQYF.

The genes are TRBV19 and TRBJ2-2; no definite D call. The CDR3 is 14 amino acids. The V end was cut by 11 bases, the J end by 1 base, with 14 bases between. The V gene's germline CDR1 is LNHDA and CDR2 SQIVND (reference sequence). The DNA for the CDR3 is TGTGCCTCAGAAGGTAGAGGGAACACCGGGGAGCTGTTTTTT. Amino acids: CASEGRGNTGELFF.

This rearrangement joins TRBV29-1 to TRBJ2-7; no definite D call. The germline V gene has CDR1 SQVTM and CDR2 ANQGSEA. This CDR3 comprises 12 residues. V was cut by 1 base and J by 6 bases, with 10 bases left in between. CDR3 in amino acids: CSVEGKTGEQYF. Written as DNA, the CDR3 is TGCAGCGTTGAAGGAAAGACGGGCGAGCAGTACTTC.

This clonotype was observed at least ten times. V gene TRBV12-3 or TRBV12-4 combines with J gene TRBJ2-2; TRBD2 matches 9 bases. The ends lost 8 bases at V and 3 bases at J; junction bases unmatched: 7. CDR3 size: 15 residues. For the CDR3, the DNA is TGTGCCAGCCGTAGAGCGGGAGGCGACACCGGGGAGCTGTTTTTT. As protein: CASRRAGGDTGELFF.

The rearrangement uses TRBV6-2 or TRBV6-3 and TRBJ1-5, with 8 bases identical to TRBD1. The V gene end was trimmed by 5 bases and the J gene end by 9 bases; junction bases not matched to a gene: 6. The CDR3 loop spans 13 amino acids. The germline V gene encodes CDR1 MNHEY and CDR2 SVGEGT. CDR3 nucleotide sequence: TGTGCCAGCAGTGACAGGGGCGCCGGGCCCCAGCATTTT. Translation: CASSDRGAGPQHF.

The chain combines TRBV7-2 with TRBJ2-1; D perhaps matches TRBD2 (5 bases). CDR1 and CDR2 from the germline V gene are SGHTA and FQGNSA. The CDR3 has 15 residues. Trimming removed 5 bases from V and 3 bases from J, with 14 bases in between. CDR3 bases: TGTGCCAGCAGCCCTAGCTGGAGGCACTACAATGAGCAGTTCTTC. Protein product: CASSPSWRHYNEQFF.

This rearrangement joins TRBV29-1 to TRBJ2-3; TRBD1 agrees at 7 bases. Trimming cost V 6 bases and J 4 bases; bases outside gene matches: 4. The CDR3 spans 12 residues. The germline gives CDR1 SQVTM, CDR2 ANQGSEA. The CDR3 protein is CSVGGQADTQYF. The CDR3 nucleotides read TGCAGCGTCGGCGGACAGGCAGATACGCAGTATTTT.

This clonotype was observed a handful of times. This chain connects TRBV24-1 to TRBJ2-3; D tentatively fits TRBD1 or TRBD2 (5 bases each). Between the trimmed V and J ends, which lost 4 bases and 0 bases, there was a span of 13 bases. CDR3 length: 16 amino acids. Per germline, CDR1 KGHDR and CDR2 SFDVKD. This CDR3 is CATSDRRDGSTDTQYF. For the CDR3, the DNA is TGTGCCACCAGTGACCGCCGGGACGGTAGCACAGATACGCAGTATTTT.

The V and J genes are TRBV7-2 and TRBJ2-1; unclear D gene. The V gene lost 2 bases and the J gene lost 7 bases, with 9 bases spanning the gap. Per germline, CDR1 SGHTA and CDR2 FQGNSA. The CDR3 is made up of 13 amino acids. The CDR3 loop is CASSLKHSNEQFF. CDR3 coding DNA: TGTGCCAGCAGCTTAAAACATTCTAATGAGCAGTTCTTC.

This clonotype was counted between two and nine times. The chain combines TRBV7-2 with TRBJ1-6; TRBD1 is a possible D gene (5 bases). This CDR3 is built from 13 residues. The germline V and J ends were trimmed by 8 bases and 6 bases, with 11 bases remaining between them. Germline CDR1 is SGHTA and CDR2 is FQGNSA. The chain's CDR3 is CASGQQANSPLHF. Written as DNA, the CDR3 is TGTGCCAGCGGTCAACAGGCTAATTCACCCCTCCACTTT. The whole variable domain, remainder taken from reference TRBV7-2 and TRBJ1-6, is GAGVSQSPSNKVTEKGKDVELRCDPISGHTALYWYRQSLGQGLEFLIYFQGNSAPDKSGLPSDRFSAERTGGSVSTLTIQRTQQEDSAVYLCASGQQANSPLHFGNGTRLTVT.

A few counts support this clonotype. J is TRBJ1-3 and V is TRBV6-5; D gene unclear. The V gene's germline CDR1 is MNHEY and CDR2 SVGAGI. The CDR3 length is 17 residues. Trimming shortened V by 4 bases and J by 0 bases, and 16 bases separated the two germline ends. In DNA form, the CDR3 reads TGTGCCAGCAGTTCTAGGAGAGGGTTTCTCTCTGGAAACACCATATATTTT. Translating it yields CASSSRRGFLSGNTIYF.

This CDR3 reads CASSDIPSTNTGELFF. As DNA, the CDR3 is TGTGCCAGCAGCGACATCCCGTCAACTAACACCGGGGAGCTGTTTTTT. This chain connects TRBV9 to TRBJ2-2; D is unclear. Trimming took 3 bases from V and 2 from J, leaving 14 bases between them. The germline V gene encodes CDR1 SGDLS and CDR2 YYNGEE. This CDR3 spans 16 amino acids.

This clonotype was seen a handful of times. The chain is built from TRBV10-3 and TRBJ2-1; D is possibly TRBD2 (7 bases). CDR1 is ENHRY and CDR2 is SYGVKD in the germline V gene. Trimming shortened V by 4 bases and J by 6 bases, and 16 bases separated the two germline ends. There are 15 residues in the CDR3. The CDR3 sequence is CAISAGGGGSNEQFF. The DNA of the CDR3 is TGTGCCATCAGTGCGGGGGGAGGGGGTTCCAATGAGCAGTTCTTC.

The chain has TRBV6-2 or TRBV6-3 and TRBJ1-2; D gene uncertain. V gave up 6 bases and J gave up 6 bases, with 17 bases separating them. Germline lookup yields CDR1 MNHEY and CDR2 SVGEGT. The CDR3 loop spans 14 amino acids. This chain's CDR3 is CASRYSVREDGYTF. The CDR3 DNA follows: TGTGCCAGCAGGTACAGCGTCCGGGAGGATGGCTACACCTTC.

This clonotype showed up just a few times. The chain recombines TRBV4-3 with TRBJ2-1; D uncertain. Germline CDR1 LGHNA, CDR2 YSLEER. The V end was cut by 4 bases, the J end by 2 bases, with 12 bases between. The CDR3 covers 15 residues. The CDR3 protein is CASSPGLVPYNEQFF. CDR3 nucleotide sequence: TGCGCCAGCAGCCCTGGGTTGGTACCCTACAATGAGCAGTTCTTC.

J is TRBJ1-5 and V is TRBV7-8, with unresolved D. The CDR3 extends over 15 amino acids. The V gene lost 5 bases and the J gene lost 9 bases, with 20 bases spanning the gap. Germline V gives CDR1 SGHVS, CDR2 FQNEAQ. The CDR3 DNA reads TGTGCCAGCAGCCAACGGGGTGCATCGGATCTGCCCCAGCATTTT. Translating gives CASSQRGASDLPQHF.

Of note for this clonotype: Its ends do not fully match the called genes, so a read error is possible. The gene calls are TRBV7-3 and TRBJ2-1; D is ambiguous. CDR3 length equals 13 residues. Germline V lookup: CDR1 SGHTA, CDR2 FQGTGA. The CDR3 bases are TGTGCCAGCGGCTTAGACCGCGTGAATGAGCAGTTCTTC. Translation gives CASGLDRVNEQFF.

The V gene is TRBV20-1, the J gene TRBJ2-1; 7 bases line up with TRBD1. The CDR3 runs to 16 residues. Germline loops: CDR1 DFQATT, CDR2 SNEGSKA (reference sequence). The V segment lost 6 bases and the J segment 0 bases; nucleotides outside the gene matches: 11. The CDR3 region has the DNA TGCAGTGCAAATCCCCGGGGACAGAGCTCCTACAATGAGCAGTTCTTC. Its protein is CSANPRGQSSYNEQFF.

The CDR3, as DNA: TGTGCCAGCAGCAAAGCCGGGACAGTCTCCTACGAGCAGTACTTC. It is translated as CASSKAGTVSYEQYF. The chain uses TRBV9 and TRBJ2-7; 7 nucleotides align to TRBD1. The CDR3 totals 15 residues. Germline V gene lookup returns CDR1 SGDLS and CDR2 YYNGEE. After removal of 4 bases from V and 0 bases from J, the junction contained 7 bases not matched to a gene.